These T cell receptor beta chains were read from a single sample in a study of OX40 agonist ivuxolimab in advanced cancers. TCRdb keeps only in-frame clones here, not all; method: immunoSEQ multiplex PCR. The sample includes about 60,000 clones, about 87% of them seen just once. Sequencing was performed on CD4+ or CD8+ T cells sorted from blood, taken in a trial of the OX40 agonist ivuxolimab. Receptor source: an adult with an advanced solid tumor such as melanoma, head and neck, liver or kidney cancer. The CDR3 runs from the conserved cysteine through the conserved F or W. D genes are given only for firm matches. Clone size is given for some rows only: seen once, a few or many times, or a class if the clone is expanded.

cdr3_nt: TGTGCCAGCAGCCGCGGACAGGCTAGACAAGCTTTCTTT; cdr3_aa: CASSRGQARQAFF; v_call: TRBV28; d_call: TRBD1; j_call: TRBJ1-1; clone_size: few
cdr3_nt: TGTGCCAGCAGTGAAAGGGGCTCAGCCAAAAACATTCAGTACTTC; cdr3_aa: CASSERGSAKNIQYF; v_call: TRBV6-1; d_call: -; j_call: TRBJ2-4; clone_size: -
cdr3_nt: TGTGCCAGCAGCCCTTCGGGGGGGGTTCAGCCCCAGCATTTT; cdr3_aa: CASSPSGGVQPQHF; v_call: TRBV4-2; d_call: -; j_call: TRBJ1-5; clone_size: -
cdr3_nt: TGTGCCATCAGTGGAGAACGTGGGCCAAGCACAGATACGCAGTATTTT; cdr3_aa: CAISGERGPSTDTQYF; v_call: TRBV10-3; d_call: -; j_call: TRBJ2-3; clone_size: -
cdr3_nt: TGTGCCAGCAGCTTAGATCTCCCGGACAGGGGGCTAGAAAAACTGTTTTTT; cdr3_aa: CASSLDLPDRGLEKLFF; v_call: TRBV11-2; d_call: TRBD1; j_call: TRBJ1-4; clone_size: -
cdr3_nt: TGTGCCAGCAGTTTATTCTTAGCGGGAGGGCGGTTCCAGGAGCAGTTCTTC; cdr3_aa: CASSLFLAGGRFQEQFF; v_call: TRBV27; d_call: TRBD2; j_call: TRBJ2-1; clone_size: -
cdr3_nt: TGTGCCAGCAGCTGGCCGGGACTAGCGGGAGAAAGGCCTTCCTACGAGCAGTACTTC; cdr3_aa: CASSWPGLAGERPSYEQYF; v_call: TRBV7-8; d_call: TRBD2; j_call: TRBJ2-7; clone_size: -
cdr3_nt: TGCGCCAGCAGCTCCGTGCGGGCTATTGGGGAGACCCAGTACTTC; cdr3_aa: CASSSVRAIGETQYF; v_call: TRBV5-1; d_call: -; j_call: TRBJ2-5; clone_size: -
cdr3_nt: TGTGCCAGCAGGCTTTCAGGACAGGGCCTTGAAAAACTGTTTTTT; cdr3_aa: CASRLSGQGLEKLFF; v_call: TRBV2; d_call: TRBD1; j_call: TRBJ1-4; clone_size: -
cdr3_nt: TGTGCCAGCAGTTTATTAGGGGGGGCCACTAACTATGGCTACACCTTC; cdr3_aa: CASSLLGGATNYGYTF; v_call: TRBV28; d_call: -; j_call: TRBJ1-2; clone_size: -
cdr3_nt: TGTGCCAGCAGCGAGAGGAGGAGGGAGTTCTTC; cdr3_aa: CASSERRREFF; v_call: TRBV6-5; d_call: -; j_call: TRBJ2-1; clone_size: -
cdr3_nt: TGTGCCAGCTCACCACTGAAGGGGACCGGGGAGCTGTTTTTT; cdr3_aa: CASSPLKGTGELFF; v_call: TRBV18; d_call: -; j_call: TRBJ2-2; clone_size: -
cdr3_nt: TGCAGCGTTGTGACAACCTCTGGAAACACCATATATTTT; cdr3_aa: CSVVTTSGNTIYF; v_call: TRBV29-1; d_call: -; j_call: TRBJ1-3; clone_size: -
cdr3_nt: TGTGCCAGCAGACCCATGGGGCAGGGGGAGGGCTACACCTTC; cdr3_aa: CASRPMGQGEGYTF; v_call: TRBV28; d_call: TRBD1; j_call: TRBJ1-2; clone_size: -
cdr3_nt: TGTGCCAGCAGTTACGGGGGGTCGGGCAATCAGCCCCAACATTTT; cdr3_aa: CASSYGGSGNQPQHF; v_call: TRBV6-6; d_call: -; j_call: TRBJ1-5; clone_size: -
cdr3_nt: TGTGCCAGTAGTCTTAGCGGGAGTGCCTTCGGGGCCAACGTCCTGACTTTC; cdr3_aa: CASSLSGSAFGANVLTF; v_call: TRBV19; d_call: TRBD2; j_call: TRBJ2-6; clone_size: few
cdr3_nt: TGCGCCAGCAGCTTACCGACAGGGGGAGGCACAGATACGCAGTATTTT; cdr3_aa: CASSLPTGGGTDTQYF; v_call: TRBV5-1; d_call: TRBD1; j_call: TRBJ2-3; clone_size: -
cdr3_nt: TGTGCCAGCAGTGATACCAGCACAGATACGCAGTATTTT; cdr3_aa: CASSDTSTDTQYF; v_call: TRBV25-1; d_call: -; j_call: TRBJ2-3; clone_size: -
cdr3_nt: TGTGCCAGCAGTTGGACGGGCGGCTCACCCCTCCACTTT; cdr3_aa: CASSWTGGSPLHF; v_call: TRBV6-1; d_call: -; j_call: TRBJ1-6; clone_size: -
cdr3_nt: TGCGCCAGCAGCTTGGACGCAGGCGTACGGGGCACCATATATTTT; cdr3_aa: CASSLDAGVRGTIYF; v_call: TRBV5-1; d_call: -; j_call: TRBJ1-3; clone_size: -
cdr3_nt: TGTGCCAGCAAGTCTCGTGTCAGCTCTGGAAACACCATATATTTT; cdr3_aa: CASKSRVSSGNTIYF; v_call: TRBV6-5; d_call: -; j_call: TRBJ1-3; clone_size: -
cdr3_nt: TGTGCCAGCAGTGAAGCGGGGGATTTCATGAACACTGAAGCTTTCTTT; cdr3_aa: CASSEAGDFMNTEAFF; v_call: TRBV6-1; d_call: -; j_call: TRBJ1-1; clone_size: -
cdr3_nt: TGTGCCAGCAGCTTAAGGACAGGACCCTACAATGAGCAGTTCTTC; cdr3_aa: CASSLRTGPYNEQFF; v_call: TRBV11-2; d_call: TRBD1; j_call: TRBJ2-1; clone_size: -
cdr3_nt: TGCGCCAGCAGCTTGAGACAGCAAGGCGGGGATAATGAAAAACTGTTTTTT; cdr3_aa: CASSLRQQGGDNEKLFF; v_call: TRBV5-1; d_call: -; j_call: TRBJ1-4; clone_size: -
cdr3_nt: TGTGCCAGTAGTATCCCGACAGGGGACAGGCGCTCTGGGGCCAACGTCCTGACTTTC; cdr3_aa: CASSIPTGDRRSGANVLTF; v_call: TRBV19; d_call: TRBD1; j_call: TRBJ2-6; clone_size: -
cdr3_nt: TGTGCCATCAGGTCCGGGACAGGGTACGAGCAGTACTTC; cdr3_aa: CAIRSGTGYEQYF; v_call: TRBV10-3; d_call: TRBD1; j_call: TRBJ2-7; clone_size: -
cdr3_nt: TGCGCCAGCAGCCCGGGCCCAAGCCAAGAGACCCAGTACTTC; cdr3_aa: CASSPGPSQETQYF; v_call: TRBV5-1; d_call: -; j_call: TRBJ2-5; clone_size: once
cdr3_nt: TGTGCCAGCAGTCCACATGACAGGGTGGGGACCCAGTACTTC; cdr3_aa: CASSPHDRVGTQYF; v_call: TRBV27; d_call: TRBD1; j_call: TRBJ2-5; clone_size: -
cdr3_nt: TGTGCCAGCAGTCTCGATAGCAATCAGCCCCAGCATTTT; cdr3_aa: CASSLDSNQPQHF; v_call: TRBV28; d_call: -; j_call: TRBJ1-5; clone_size: -
cdr3_nt: TGTGCCAGCAGTTACAGGCGATCTAATGAAAAACTGTTTTTT; cdr3_aa: CASSYRRSNEKLFF; v_call: TRBV6-5; d_call: -; j_call: TRBJ1-4; clone_size: -
cdr3_nt: TGTGCCTGGAGCGATGTAGGCGGGCAGGACTACGAGCAGTACTTC; cdr3_aa: CAWSDVGGQDYEQYF; v_call: TRBV30; d_call: -; j_call: TRBJ2-7; clone_size: -
cdr3_nt: TGCGCCAGCAGCTCCAGGGCAGGGAAAGGCACCGGGGAGCTGTTTTTT; cdr3_aa: CASSSRAGKGTGELFF; v_call: TRBV10-2; d_call: -; j_call: TRBJ2-2; clone_size: -
cdr3_nt: TGTGCCACCAGCAGAGATAAGGTCGGCGAGCAGTACTTC; cdr3_aa: CATSRDKVGEQYF; v_call: TRBV15; d_call: -; j_call: TRBJ2-7; clone_size: -
cdr3_nt: TGTGCCAGCTCACGCTCCGGCTTAACAGAGACCCAGTACTTC; cdr3_aa: CASSRSGLTETQYF; v_call: TRBV18; d_call: -; j_call: TRBJ2-5; clone_size: -
cdr3_nt: TGTGCCAGCAGTGAGAACCCGGGACTAGCAAGCGATGAGCAGTTCTTC; cdr3_aa: CASSENPGLASDEQFF; v_call: TRBV6-1; d_call: TRBD2; j_call: TRBJ2-1; clone_size: -
cdr3_nt: TGTGCCAGCGGCCTCCCGACAGGGAACTATGGCTACACCTTC; cdr3_aa: CASGLPTGNYGYTF; v_call: TRBV6-5; d_call: TRBD1; j_call: TRBJ1-2; clone_size: -
cdr3_nt: TGTGCCATCAGTGTGGATCTAGCCAAAAACATTCAGTACTTC; cdr3_aa: CAISVDLAKNIQYF; v_call: TRBV10-3; d_call: -; j_call: TRBJ2-4; clone_size: -
cdr3_nt: TGTGCCAGAAAGGACAGGGGGTTATATAGCAATCAGCCCCAGCATTTT; cdr3_aa: CARKDRGLYSNQPQHF; v_call: TRBV21-1; d_call: -; j_call: TRBJ1-5; clone_size: -
cdr3_nt: TGTGCCAGCAGCCCTGGACAGGCATATGTCCCCTTC; cdr3_aa: CASSPGQAYVPF; v_call: TRBV7-9; d_call: TRBD1; j_call: TRBJ1-2; clone_size: -
cdr3_nt: TGCGCCAGCAGCCTGGATCCGGGACTAGCGGACCTCAATGAGCAGTTCTTC; cdr3_aa: CASSLDPGLADLNEQFF; v_call: TRBV5-1; d_call: TRBD2; j_call: TRBJ2-1; clone_size: -
cdr3_nt: TGTGCCAGCAGTTCACAGGGACAGGGGTGGTTGGGACAGTACTTC; cdr3_aa: CASSSQGQGWLGQYF; v_call: TRBV6-6; d_call: TRBD1; j_call: TRBJ2-7; clone_size: once